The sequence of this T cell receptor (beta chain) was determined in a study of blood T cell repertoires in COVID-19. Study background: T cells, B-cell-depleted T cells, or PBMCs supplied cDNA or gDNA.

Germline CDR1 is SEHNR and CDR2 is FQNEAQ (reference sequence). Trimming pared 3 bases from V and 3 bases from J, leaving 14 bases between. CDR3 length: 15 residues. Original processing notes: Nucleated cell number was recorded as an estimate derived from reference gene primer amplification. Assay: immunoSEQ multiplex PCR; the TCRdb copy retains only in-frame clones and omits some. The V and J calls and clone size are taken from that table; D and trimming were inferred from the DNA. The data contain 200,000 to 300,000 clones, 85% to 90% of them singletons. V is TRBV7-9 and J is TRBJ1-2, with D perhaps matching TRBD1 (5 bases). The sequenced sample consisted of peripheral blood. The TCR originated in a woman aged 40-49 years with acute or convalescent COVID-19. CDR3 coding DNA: TGTGCCAGCAGCTTCACGACAGATACCTACTATGGCTACACCTTC. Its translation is CASSFTTDTYYGYTF.